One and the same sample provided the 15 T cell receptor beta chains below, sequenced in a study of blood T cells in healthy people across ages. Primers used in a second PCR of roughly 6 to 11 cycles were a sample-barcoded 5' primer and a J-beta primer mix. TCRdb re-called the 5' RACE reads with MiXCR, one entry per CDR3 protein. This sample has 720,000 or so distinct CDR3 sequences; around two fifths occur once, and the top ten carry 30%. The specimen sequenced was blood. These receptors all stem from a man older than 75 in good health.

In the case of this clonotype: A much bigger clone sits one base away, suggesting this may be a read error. The CDR3, as DNA: TGCAGTGCTAGAGGAGAGACCCAGTACTTC. Its protein is CSARGETQYF. V gene TRBV20-1 combines with J gene TRBJ2-5, with D uncertain. This CDR3 contains 10 residues. CDR1 DFQATT and CDR2 SNEGSKA come from the germline V gene (reference sequence). The V gene lost 1 base and the J gene lost 4 bases, with 1 base spanning the gap.

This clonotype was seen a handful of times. This CDR3 reads CASSQWDRGLADTDTQYF. The CDR3 DNA reads TGTGCCAGCAGCCAATGGGACCGGGGACTAGCGGACACAGATACGCAGTATTTT. The chain uses TRBV14 and TRBJ2-3, with 11 bases that match TRBD2. The germline V gene encodes CDR1 SGHDN and CDR2 FVKESK. The length of the CDR3 is 18 residues. V lost 2 bases and J lost 2; bases outside the gene matches: 9.

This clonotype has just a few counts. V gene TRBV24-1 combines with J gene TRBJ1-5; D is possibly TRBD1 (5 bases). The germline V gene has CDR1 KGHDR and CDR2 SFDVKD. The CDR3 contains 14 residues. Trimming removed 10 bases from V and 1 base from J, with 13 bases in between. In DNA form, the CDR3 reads TGTGCCACATGGGGCAGTAAAAGCAATCAGCCCCAGCATTTT. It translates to CATWGSKSNQPQHF.

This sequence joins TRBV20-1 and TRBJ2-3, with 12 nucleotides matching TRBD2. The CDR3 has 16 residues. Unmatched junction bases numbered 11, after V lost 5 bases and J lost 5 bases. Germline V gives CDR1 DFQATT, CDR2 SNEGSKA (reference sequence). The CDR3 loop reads CSASIRTSGAIDTQYF. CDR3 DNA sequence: TGCAGTGCTTCTATCCGGACTAGCGGGGCCATAGATACGCAGTATTTT.

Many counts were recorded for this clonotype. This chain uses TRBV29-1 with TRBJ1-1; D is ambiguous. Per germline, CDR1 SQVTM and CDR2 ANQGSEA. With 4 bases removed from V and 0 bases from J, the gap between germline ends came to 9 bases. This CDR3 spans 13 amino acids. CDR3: CSVVEQMNTEAFF. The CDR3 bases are TGCAGCGTTGTAGAACAGATGAACACTGAAGCTTTCTTT.

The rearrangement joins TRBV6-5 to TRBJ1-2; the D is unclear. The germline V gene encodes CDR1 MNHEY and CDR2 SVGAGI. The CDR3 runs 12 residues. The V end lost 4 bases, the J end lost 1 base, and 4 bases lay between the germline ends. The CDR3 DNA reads TGTGCCAGCAGTTCTTTTAACTATGGCTACACCTTC. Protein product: CASSSFNYGYTF.

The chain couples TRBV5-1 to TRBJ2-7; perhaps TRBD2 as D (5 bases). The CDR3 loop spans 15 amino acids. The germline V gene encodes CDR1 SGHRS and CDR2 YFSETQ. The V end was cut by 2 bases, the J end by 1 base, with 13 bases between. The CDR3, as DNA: TGCGCCAGCAGCTTCGAGGGCAGGCGATCCTACGAGCAGTACTTC. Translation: CASSFEGRRSYEQYF.

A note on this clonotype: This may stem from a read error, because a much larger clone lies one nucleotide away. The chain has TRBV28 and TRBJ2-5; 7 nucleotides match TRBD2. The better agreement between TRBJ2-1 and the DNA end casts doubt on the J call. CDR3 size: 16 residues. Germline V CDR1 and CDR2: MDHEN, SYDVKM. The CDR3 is CASRLSGTMYQETQFF. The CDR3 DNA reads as TGTGCCAGCAGGCTGAGCGGGACTATGTACCAAGAGACCCAGTTCTTC.

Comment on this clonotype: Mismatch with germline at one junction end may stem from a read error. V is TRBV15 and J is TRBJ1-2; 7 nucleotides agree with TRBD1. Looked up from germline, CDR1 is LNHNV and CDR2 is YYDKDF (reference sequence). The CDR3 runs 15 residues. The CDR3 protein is CATSRVAGQSTGCTF. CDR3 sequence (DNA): TGTGCCACCAGCAGAGTGGCGGGACAGTCCACGGGCTGCACCTTC.

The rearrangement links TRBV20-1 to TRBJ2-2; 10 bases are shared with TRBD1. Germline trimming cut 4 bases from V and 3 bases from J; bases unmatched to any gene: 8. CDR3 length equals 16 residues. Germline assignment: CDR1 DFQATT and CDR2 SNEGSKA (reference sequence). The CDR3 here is CSAKKAGTGDTGELFF. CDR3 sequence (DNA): TGCAGTGCTAAGAAAGCCGGGACAGGGGACACCGGGGAGCTGTTTTTT.

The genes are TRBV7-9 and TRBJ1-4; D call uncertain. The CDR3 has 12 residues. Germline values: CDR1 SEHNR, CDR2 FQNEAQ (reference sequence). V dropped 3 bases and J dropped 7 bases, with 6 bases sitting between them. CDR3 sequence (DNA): TGTGCCAGCAGCTTCGGTCGTGAAAAACTGTTTTTT. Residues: CASSFGREKLFF.

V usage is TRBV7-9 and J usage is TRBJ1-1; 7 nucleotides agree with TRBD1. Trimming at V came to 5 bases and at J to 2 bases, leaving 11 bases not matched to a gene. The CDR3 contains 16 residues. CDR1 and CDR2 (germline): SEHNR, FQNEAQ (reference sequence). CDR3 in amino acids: CASSAATGRANTEAFF. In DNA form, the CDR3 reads TGTGCCAGCAGCGCAGCGACAGGGCGCGCAAACACTGAAGCTTTCTTT.

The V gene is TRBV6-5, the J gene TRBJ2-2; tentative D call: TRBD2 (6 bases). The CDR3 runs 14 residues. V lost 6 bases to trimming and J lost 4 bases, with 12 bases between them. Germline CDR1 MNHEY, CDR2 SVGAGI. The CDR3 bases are TGTGCCAGCAGACGACTAGAGGTCACCGGGGAGCTGTTTTTT. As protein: CASRRLEVTGELFF.

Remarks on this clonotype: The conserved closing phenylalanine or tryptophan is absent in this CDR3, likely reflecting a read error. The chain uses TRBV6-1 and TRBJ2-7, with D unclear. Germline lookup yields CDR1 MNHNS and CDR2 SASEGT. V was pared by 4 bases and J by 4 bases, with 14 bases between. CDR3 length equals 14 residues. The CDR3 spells CASSGLPHIYEQYL. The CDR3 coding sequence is TGTGCCAGCAGTGGATTACCCCATATATACGAGCAGTACTTG.

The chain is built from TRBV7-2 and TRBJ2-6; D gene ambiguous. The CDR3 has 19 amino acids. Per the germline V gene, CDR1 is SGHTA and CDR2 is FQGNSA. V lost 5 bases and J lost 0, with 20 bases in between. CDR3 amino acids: CASSAPIGLPTSGANVLTF. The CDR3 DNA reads TGTGCCAGCAGCGCACCGATCGGGTTACCGACCTCTGGGGCCAACGTCCTGACTTTC.